Below are 20 T cell receptor beta chains sequenced from a single sample in a study of blood T cell repertoires in COVID-19 (dated by TCRdb to 2018 to 2021). Library preparation was by the immunoSEQ multiplex PCR assay. As stored in TCRdb, this immuneACCESS dataset retains in-frame rearrangements with V and J assigned. A fraction of the clones does not appear; measured against another copy, unresolved V genes explain less than half of the discrepancy, and the remainder lacks a known reason. This sample lists approximately 240,000 clones; around four fifths were detected once. The ten most abundant clones make up 5.5% to 8% of the sample. The sequenced sample consisted of peripheral blood. These TCRs come from a woman aged 60-75 years with active or convalescent COVID-19.

This chain connects TRBV2 to TRBJ2-2; 13 nucleotides line up with TRBD2. V was clipped by 6 bases and J by 6 bases; unmatched bases: 4. CDR1 SNHLY and CDR2 FYNNEI come from the germline V gene. This CDR3 spans 15 amino acids. CDR3: CASRELAGGAGELFF. The CDR3 DNA sequence: TGTGCCAGCAGAGAACTAGCGGGAGGGGCCGGGGAGCTGTTTTTT.

The chain couples TRBV5-4 to TRBJ2-1, with 10 bases matching TRBD2. The CDR3 spans 16 residues. Germline values: CDR1 SGHNT, CDR2 YYREEE (reference sequence). Germline trimming cut 5 bases from V and 7 bases from J; bases unmatched to any gene: 12. CDR3 DNA sequence: TGTGCCAGCAGTTTTCCCAGCGGGGGGGCCAGGAATGAGCAGTTCTTC. Protein: CASSFPSGGARNEQFF.

The chain combines TRBV10-3 with TRBJ1-1; 9 positions agree with TRBD1. After removal of 4 bases from V and 7 bases from J, the junction contained 10 bases not matched to a gene. There are 15 residues in the CDR3. CDR1 is ENHRY and CDR2 is SYGVKD in the germline V gene. The CDR3 region has the DNA TGTGCCATCAGTGGGAGCACAGGGGGCTCGGGTGAAGCTTTCTTT. Its protein is CAISGSTGGSGEAFF.

The chain combines TRBV29-1 with TRBJ1-1; D not certain. V was shortened by 7 bases and J by 6 bases, with 15 bases between the two germline ends. The CDR3 has 12 amino acids. CDR1 is SQVTM, CDR2 ANQGSEA, per germline. DNA for the CDR3: TGCAGCGCCGCGCAGGATCCCCCTGAAGCTTTCTTT. Protein product: CSAAQDPPEAFF. Based on the CDR3 plus reference TRBV29-1 and TRBJ1-1, the full variable domain is SAVISQKPSRDICQRGTSLTIQCQVDSQVTMMFWYRQQPGQSLTLIATANQGSEATYESGFVIDKFPISRPNLTFSTLTVSNMSPEDSSIYLCSAAQDPPEAFFGQGTRLTVV.

This rearrangement joins TRBV30 to TRBJ1-1; D possibly corresponds to TRBD1 (5 bases). The germline gives CDR1 GTSNPN, CDR2 SVGIG (reference sequence). The CDR3 runs to 15 residues. In nucleotides, the CDR3 is TGTGCATCGCAGGGCCGATCGAACATGAACACTGAAGCTTTCTTT. Translating it yields CASQGRSNMNTEAFF. Looking up the rest from reference TRBV30 and TRBJ1-1 gives the full variable domain: SQTIHQWPATLVQPVGSPLSLECTVEGTSNPNLYWYRQAAGRGLQLLFYSVGIGQISSEVPQNLSASRPQDRQFILSSKKLLLSDSGFYLCASQGRSNMNTEAFFGQGTRLTVV.

The rearrangement uses TRBV12-3 or TRBV12-4 and TRBJ1-1; D remains ambiguous. This CDR3 comprises 13 residues. Trimming shortened V by 4 bases and J by 3 bases, and 9 bases separated the two germline ends. CDR3 amino acids: CASSYGGDTEAFF. The CDR3 bases are TGTGCCAGCAGTTACGGCGGGGACACTGAAGCTTTCTTT.

This rearrangement joins TRBV4-2 to TRBJ1-2, with D perhaps matching TRBD1 (5 bases). The CDR3 extends over 14 amino acids. CDR1 LGHNA and CDR2 YNFKEQ come from the germline V gene. V was shortened by 0 bases and J by 8 bases, with 13 bases between the two germline ends. The CDR3 sequence: CASSQDQGLGGYTF. The CDR3 region has the DNA TGTGCCAGCAGCCAAGATCAGGGTCTCGGAGGCTACACCTTC.

This chain connects TRBV11-3 to TRBJ2-7; unclear D gene. Germline V CDR1 and CDR2: SGHNT, YENEEA. The CDR3 covers 13 residues. The V end lost 5 bases, the J end lost 9 bases, and 17 bases lay between the germline ends. The CDR3 reads CASSRGSYGGQYF. In nucleotides, the CDR3 is TGTGCCAGCAGCCGAGGTTCCTATGGCGGGCAGTACTTC.

This rearrangement joins TRBV9 to TRBJ2-3; TRBD1 agrees at 10 bases. The V gene end was trimmed by 4 bases and the J gene end by 3 bases; junction bases not matched to a gene: 8. CDR3 length: 16 amino acids. Per germline, CDR1 SGDLS and CDR2 YYNGEE. CDR3 sequence: CASSQRTGGYTDTQYF. In DNA form, the CDR3 reads TGTGCCAGCAGCCAAAGGACAGGGGGATATACAGATACGCAGTATTTT. Supplemented by reference TRBV9 and TRBJ2-3, the full variable domain reads DSGVTQTPKHLITATGQRVTLRCSPRSGDLSVYWYQQSLDQGLQFLIQYYNGEERAKGNILERFSAQQFPDLHSELNLSSLELGDSALYFCASSQRTGGYTDTQYFGPGTRLTVL.

The chain joins TRBV3-1 (or the pseudogene TRBV3-2) to TRBJ1-1; tentative D call: TRBD1 (6 bases). The germline V gene has CDR1 LGHDT and CDR2 YNNKEL (reference sequence). This CDR3 spans 15 amino acids. With 5 bases removed from V and 3 bases from J, the gap between germline ends came to 16 bases. The CDR3 DNA follows: TGTGCCAGCAGCACCCACCGGGACATCTACACTGAAGCTTTCTTT. This gives the protein CASSTHRDIYTEAFF.

V and J are TRBV3-1 (or the pseudogene TRBV3-2) and TRBJ2-2; perhaps TRBD2 as D (7 bases). Germline V gives CDR1 LGHDT, CDR2 YNNKEL (reference sequence). The CDR3 is 16 residues long. The V end was cut by 4 bases, the J end by 5 bases, with 17 bases between. CDR3 protein: CASSPPGGGKTGELFF. Written as DNA, the CDR3 is TGTGCCAGCAGCCCCCCGGGGGGCGGAAAGACCGGGGAGCTGTTTTTT.

This rearrangement joins TRBV6-5 to TRBJ1-2; 8 bases agree with TRBD1. This CDR3 has 15 amino acids. Trimming removed 6 bases from V and 4 bases from J; junction bases left unmatched: 10. CDR1 MNHEY and CDR2 SVGAGI come from the germline V gene. CDR3 nucleotides: TGTGCCAGCAGCCTGAGGGGACAGGCGAGCTATGGCTACACCTTC. Protein product: CASSLRGQASYGYTF.

A few counts support this clone. The same CDR3 can be traced to other DNA sequences in this sample. This chain connects TRBV19 to TRBJ2-7; 11 bases match TRBD2. CDR3 length: 15 residues. The trim removed 1 base at V and 3 bases at J, leaving 2 bases unmatched. Germline assignment: CDR1 LNHDA and CDR2 SQIVND (reference sequence). The CDR3, as DNA: TGTGCCAGTAGTATAGGTACTAGCGGGAGCTACGAGCAGTACTTC. This gives the protein CASSIGTSGSYEQYF.

The rearrangement uses TRBV6-7 and TRBJ2-3; a possible D gene is TRBD1 (5 bases). TRBV6-7 is flagged as an ORF with uncertain function. Trimming removed 2 bases at V and 2 bases at J, with 23 bases between. This CDR3 spans 19 amino acids. The CDR3 DNA is TGTGCCAGCAGTTACCAGGGTCCTACGTCCAACTTAACCACAGATACGCAGTATTTT. It yields the protein CASSYQGPTSNLTTDTQYF.

The chain has TRBV5-1 and TRBJ1-2, with a possible D match to TRBD1 (6 bases). The CDR3 sequence is 13 residues long. Trimming took 3 bases from V and 5 from J, leaving 11 bases between them. The germline V gene encodes CDR1 SGHRS and CDR2 YFSETQ. The CDR3 DNA reads as TGCGCCAGCAGCTCGGACGGACAGTATGGCTACACCTTC. Translated, it gives CASSSDGQYGYTF.

The chain combines TRBV5-1 with TRBJ1-2; no definite D call. The length of the CDR3 is 15 residues. Trimming cost V 0 bases and J 8 bases, with 17 bases left between them. CDR1 is SGHRS, CDR2 YFSETQ, per germline. The CDR3 here is CASSLAGEVRRGYTF. The CDR3 coding sequence is TGCGCCAGCAGCTTGGCCGGCGAGGTACGTCGGGGCTACACCTTC.

V is TRBV5-1 and J is TRBJ1-2; 10 nucleotides agree with TRBD1. V trimming: 3 bases; J trimming: 4 bases; junction bases outside the gene matches: 3. Germline lookup yields CDR1 SGHRS and CDR2 YFSETQ. The CDR3 sequence is 14 residues long. CDR3 protein: CASSWGQGTYGYTF. As DNA, the CDR3 is TGCGCCAGCAGCTGGGGACAGGGGACCTATGGCTACACCTTC.

The chain combines TRBV5-1 with TRBJ2-5, with D perhaps matching TRBD1 (5 bases). Germline lookup yields CDR1 SGHRS and CDR2 YFSETQ. V shed 7 bases and J shed 5 bases, with 12 bases lying between them. CDR3 length: 12 residues. The chain's CDR3 is CASSRDTETQYF. The CDR3 DNA reads as TGCGCCAGCTCCAGGGATACGGAGACCCAGTACTTC.

This chain joins TRBV7-9 and TRBJ2-2, with 14 bases fitting TRBD2. Losses at the gene ends were 6 bases for V and 5 bases for J; bases not matched to a gene: 2. This CDR3 has 15 amino acids. Germline V gene lookup returns CDR1 SEHNR and CDR2 FQNEAQ (reference sequence). The CDR3 nucleotides are TGTGCCAGCAGGGGACTAGCGGGAGAGACCGGGGAGCTGTTTTTT. It codes for CASRGLAGETGELFF.

The chain is built from TRBV5-1 and TRBJ2-1; 12 bases map to TRBD2. The CDR3 sequence is 17 residues long. V lost 0 bases and J lost 6; bases outside the gene matches: 7. CDR1 and CDR2 (germline): SGHRS, YFSETQ. DNA of the CDR3: TGCGCCAGCAGCTTGGTTGGCCTAGCGGGAGGGGCCAATGAGCAGTTCTTC. Its protein is CASSLVGLAGGANEQFF.